Listed here are 18 T cell receptor beta chains from one sample, sequenced in a study of OX40 agonist ivuxolimab in advanced cancers. Clones were read by immunoSEQ multiplex PCR, and TCRdb kept only the in-frame ones, dropping some. The sample records some 70,000 clones, over 85% being singletons. The specimen was CD4+ or CD8+ T cells sorted from blood, collected in a trial of the OX40 agonist ivuxolimab. Receptor source: an adult with an advanced solid tumor such as melanoma, head and neck, liver or kidney cancer.

This chain joins TRBV7-8 and TRBJ1-2; D not resolved. V shed 1 base and J shed 4 bases, with 13 bases lying between them. From germline, CDR1 is SGHVS and CDR2 FQNEAQ. The CDR3 consists of 15 residues. The DNA for the CDR3 is TGTGCCAGCAGCTTAGGGCGTGGAGAGAGCTATGGCTACACCTTC. Translated, it gives CASSLGRGESYGYTF. Together with reference TRBV7-8 and TRBJ1-2, the CDR3 gives the full variable domain: GAGVSQSPRYKVAKRGQDVALRCDPISGHVSLFWYQQALGQGPEFLTYFQNEAQLDKSGLPSDRFFAERPEGSVSTLKIQRTQQEDSAVYLCASSLGRGESYGYTFGSGTRLTVV.

The chain combines TRBV7-9 with TRBJ1-6; possible D gene TRBD1, 5 bases. The germline gives CDR1 SEHNR, CDR2 FQNEAQ (reference sequence). CDR3 length: 12 amino acids. The V and J ends lost 5 bases and 8 bases respectively, with 7 bases between them. CDR3 nucleotide sequence: TGTGCCAGCAGCGGGGGAGATTCACCCCTCCACTTT. Translated: CASSGGDSPLHF.

The J gene is TRBJ2-5, the V gene TRBV18; 8 nucleotides match TRBD2. The CDR3 has 13 amino acids. Germline V gene data show CDR1 as KGHSH and CDR2 as LQKENI. V was clipped by 6 bases and J by 5 bases; unmatched bases: 5. CDR3: CASSLAGTETQYF. Written as DNA, the CDR3 is TGTGCCAGCTCCTTAGCGGGGACGGAGACCCAGTACTTC.

The V gene is TRBV5-4, the J gene TRBJ1-1; D is possibly TRBD1 (5 bases). There are 16 residues in the CDR3. Germline CDR1 is SGHNT and CDR2 is YYREEE (reference sequence). Trimming removed 0 bases at V and 5 bases at J, with 17 bases between. CDR3 region: CASSLGGGRQRTEAFF. CDR3 nucleotide sequence: TGTGCCAGCAGCTTGGGTGGGGGTCGGCAACGTACTGAAGCTTTCTTT.

This chain uses TRBV4-1 with TRBJ1-6; D uncertain. With 1 base removed from V and 0 bases from J, the gap between germline ends came to 4 bases. Germline V CDR1 and CDR2: MGHRA, YSYEKL. The CDR3 extends over 15 amino acids. CDR3 nucleotide sequence: TGCGCCAGCAGCCAAGGGAGCTCCTATAATTCACCCCTCCACTTT. As protein: CASSQGSSYNSPLHF.

The CDR3 DNA follows: TGTGCCAGCAGCTCTACGACAGGGCGAGTGGGCACTGAAGCTTTCTTT. Its translation: CASSSTTGRVGTEAFF. The rearrangement joins TRBV5-6 to TRBJ1-1; TRBD1 matches 7 bases. CDR1 is SGHDT, CDR2 YYEEEE, per germline. CDR3 length: 16 amino acids. V lost 3 bases to trimming and J lost 4 bases; unmatched junction nucleotides: 12.

V usage is TRBV7-2 and J usage is TRBJ1-5; perhaps TRBD1 as D (6 bases). In germline, CDR1 is SGHTA, CDR2 FQGNSA. The germline V and J ends were trimmed by 1 base and 5 bases, with 15 bases remaining between them. This CDR3 region has 16 residues. CDR3 region: CASSLGSRGIDQPQHF. CDR3 DNA sequence: TGTGCCAGCAGCTTAGGCTCCAGGGGTATAGATCAGCCCCAGCATTTT.

V gene TRBV18 combines with J gene TRBJ1-5; TRBD1 might be the D (6 bases). The CDR3 sequence is 15 residues long. CDR1 is KGHSH, CDR2 LQKENI, per germline. Trimming cost V 2 bases and J 9 bases, with 17 bases left between them. This CDR3 is CASSPMGAHAGPQHF. For the CDR3, the DNA is TGTGCCAGCTCACCAATGGGGGCACACGCGGGGCCCCAGCATTTT.

In the case of this clone: At one end, the junction sequence differs from germline, possibly due to a read error. The V and J genes are TRBV15 and TRBJ2-5, with D hard to call. Germline CDR1 LNHNV, CDR2 YYDKDF (reference sequence). The CDR3 has 14 amino acids. The CDR3 reads CATSIGPDQETQYF. For the CDR3, the DNA is TGTGCCACCAGCATTGGACCGGACCAGGAGACCCAGTACTTC.

This sequence joins TRBV6-6 and TRBJ2-3; the D call may be TRBD1 or TRBD2 (5 bases each). V lost 7 bases, J lost 3 bases, and 14 bases lay in between. Per germline, CDR1 MNHNY and CDR2 SVGAGI (reference sequence). The CDR3 length is 14 residues. The CDR3 is CASTDNGGTDTQYF. CDR3 bases: TGTGCCAGCACTGACAATGGGGGAACAGATACGCAGTATTTT.

The sample holds one count of this clone. The rearrangement joins TRBV30 to TRBJ2-4; 8 bases map to TRBD1. V trimming: 2 bases; J trimming: 3 bases; junction bases outside the gene matches: 0. CDR3 length equals 13 residues. Germline assignment: CDR1 GTSNPN and CDR2 SVGIG (reference sequence). As DNA, the CDR3 is TGTGCCTGGAGTACAGGGGGCAAAAACATTCAGTACTTC. Protein sequence: CAWSTGGKNIQYF.

CDR3 region: CASSGQREGYTF. For the CDR3, the DNA is TGTGCCAGCAGTGGTCAAAGGGAGGGCTACACCTTC. This chain links TRBV6-1 with TRBJ1-2; D not resolved. V dropped 4 bases and J dropped 8 bases, with 11 bases sitting between them. CDR1 is MNHNS and CDR2 is SASEGT in the germline V gene. The CDR3 consists of 12 residues.

V and J are TRBV7-9 and TRBJ1-3; D call uncertain. The V end lost 1 base, the J end lost 0 bases, and 13 bases lay between the germline ends. Germline V gives CDR1 SEHNR, CDR2 FQNEAQ (reference sequence). The CDR3 consists of 17 residues. DNA of the CDR3: TGTGCCAGCAGCTTAGAGGGCAGGCAATACTCTGGAAACACCATATATTTT. Translation gives CASSLEGRQYSGNTIYF.

The chain uses TRBV18 and TRBJ2-7; tentative D call: TRBD1 (6 bases). This CDR3 is built from 12 residues. Germline V gene lookup returns CDR1 KGHSH and CDR2 LQKENI. V lost 5 bases and J 6 bases, leaving 11 bases between the germline ends. The CDR3 region is CASSSLRGEQYF. The CDR3 DNA reads as TGTGCCAGCTCATCTCTCAGGGGCGAGCAGTACTTC.

This chain joins TRBV18 and TRBJ2-7; 7 bases are shared with TRBD1. The CDR3 sequence is 14 residues long. CDR1 is KGHSH and CDR2 is LQKENI in the germline V gene. V lost 0 bases and J lost 2; bases outside the gene matches: 1. CDR3 region: CASSPPGQAYEQYF. CDR3 DNA sequence: TGTGCCAGCTCACCACCAGGACAGGCCTACGAGCAGTACTTC. The complete variable domain, with remaining parts taken from reference TRBV18 and TRBJ2-7, reads NAGVMQNPRHLVRRRGQEARLRCSPMKGHSHVYWYRQLPEEGLKFMVYLQKENIIDESGMPKERFSAEFPKEGPSILRIQQVVRGDSAAYFCASSPPGQAYEQYFGPGTRLTVT.

CDR3 residues: CASSLTRARASYNEQFF. CDR3 DNA sequence: TGTGCCAGCAGCTTAACCCGCGCGCGCGCGTCCTACAATGAGCAGTTCTTC. V and J are TRBV11-2 and TRBJ2-1, with D unresolved. The germline V gene encodes CDR1 SGHAT and CDR2 FQNNGV. The CDR3 is 17 amino acids. The V and J ends lost 2 bases and 1 base respectively, with 15 bases between them.

This clone was found once. The chain couples TRBV6-5 to TRBJ2-7, with 8 bases that match TRBD1. The CDR3 totals 16 residues. Germline values: CDR1 MNHEY, CDR2 SVGAGI. Losses at the gene ends were 0 bases for V and 6 bases for J; bases not matched to a gene: 10. The CDR3 region has the DNA TGTGCCAGCAGTTACTCGAGGACAGGGAAAGTTGTCGAGCAGTACTTC. This encodes CASSYSRTGKVVEQYF.

The chain is built from TRBV11-2 and TRBJ1-2; D might be TRBD1 (6 bases). This CDR3 is built from 13 residues. Germline V gene sequence: CDR1 SGHAT, CDR2 FQNNGV. Trimming left V 5 bases short and J 7 bases short, with 14 bases between. The CDR3 reads CASSKTGFAGYTF. The CDR3 region has the DNA TGTGCCAGCAGCAAAACAGGGTTTGCTGGCTACACCTTC.